The TCR beta chain under discussion was sequenced for a study of T cell responses to AZD1222 COVID-19 vaccine. As to this clone: Its cognate antigen is unknown.

Germline-derived CDR1 and CDR2 are SEHNR and FQNEAQ (reference sequence). Trimming cost V 8 bases and J 6 bases, with 5 bases left between them. There are 10 residues in the CDR3. The protocol was immunoSEQ multiplex PCR, while the TCRdb copy is restricted to in-frame clones and leaves out a portion. The data show roughly 180,000 clones, 94% seen once. Regarding the study as a whole: Within unmutated variant regions lay the reported targets of nearly half of spike-specific TCRs. Among the donors, most were white British and more were female, and clonal diversity was possibly underestimated. Elevations in Spike-specific TCR breadth and depth followed administration of two AZD1222 doses. Repertoire collection took place solely once the T cell response had peaked.

The genes are TRBV7-9 and TRBJ2-1, with a weak D call TRBD2 (5 bases). The TCR sequence derives from an adult in good health. The input for sequencing was peripheral blood, taken on day 0 of AZD1222 vaccination. The CDR3, as DNA: TGTGCCAGCGGAGGCAATGAGCAGTTCTTC. Its protein product is CASGGNEQFF.